This passage covers 20 T cell receptor beta chains from one sample sequenced in a study of blood T cells in healthy people across ages. Together with a sample-barcoded 5' primer, a J-beta primer mix was included in a second PCR lasting about 7 to 12 cycles. TCRdb used MiXCR to reprocess the 5' RACE reads, holding one entry per CDR3 protein. The data hold approximately 1,000,000 distinct CDR3 sequences, with around 43% observed a single time. The sequencing input was blood. The receptors were gathered from a woman aged 55-69 years in good health.

This clonotype appeared once. This chain joins TRBV12-3 or TRBV12-4 and TRBJ2-3; D ambiguous. This CDR3 has 11 amino acids. Trimming stripped 5 bases from V and 11 bases from J, with 11 bases between. As DNA, the CDR3 is TGTGCCAGCAGTCCCCCCCCTGGGCAGTATTTT. Residues: CASSPPPGQYF.

As concerns this clonotype: One end of the junction does not line up with germline, which may come from a read error. The chain couples TRBV4-2 to TRBJ2-7, with D possibly TRBD1 on 6 matching bases. This CDR3 is 12 amino acids long. Looked up from germline, CDR1 is LGHNA and CDR2 is YNFKEQ. CDR3 protein: CVSSPGAYEQYF. The DNA for the CDR3 is TGTGTCAGCAGCCCAGGGGCCTACGAGCAGTACTTC.

The rearrangement joins TRBV9 to TRBJ2-1, with TRBD2 matching 7 bases. Germline V lookup: CDR1 SGDLS, CDR2 YYNGEE. This CDR3 has 15 amino acids. The V segment lost 0 bases and the J segment 7 bases; nucleotides outside the gene matches: 7. DNA of the CDR3: TGTGCCAGCAGCGTAGGGGCGGGGGTGAGGAATGAGCAGTTCTTC. Protein sequence: CASSVGAGVRNEQFF.

This clonotype was detected a few times. The genes are TRBV12-3 or TRBV12-4 and TRBJ2-1, with 7 bases that match TRBD1. The CDR3 sequence is 15 residues long. V was clipped by 5 bases and J by 0 bases; unmatched bases: 4. The CDR3 DNA reads TGTGCCAGCAGTCCCACAGGGGTCTCCTACAATGAGCAGTTCTTC. The encoded protein is CASSPTGVSYNEQFF.

The CDR3 is CASSQDGSGLYYEQYF. The CDR3 DNA reads TGCGCCAGCAGCCAAGATGGAAGCGGATTATACTACGAGCAGTACTTC. The rearrangement joins TRBV4-1 to TRBJ2-7, with D perhaps TRBD2 (5 bases). CDR3 size: 16 residues. The germline V and J ends were trimmed by 0 bases and 3 bases, with 15 bases remaining between them. CDR1 and CDR2 from the germline V gene are MGHRA and YSYEKL.

The V and J genes are TRBV2 and TRBJ1-5; 10 positions agree with TRBD1. Unmatched junction bases numbered 4, after V lost 6 bases and J lost 2 bases. CDR3 length equals 15 residues. Germline V gene data show CDR1 as SNHLY and CDR2 as FYNNEI. CDR3 in amino acids: CASRVTGGGNQPQHF. The CDR3 coding sequence is TGTGCCAGCAGGGTGACAGGGGGCGGCAATCAGCCCCAGCATTTT.

Comment on this clonotype: The junction departs from germline at one end; a sequencing error may be responsible. The chain has TRBV10-3 and TRBJ2-1, with D tentatively TRBD1 or TRBD2 (6 bases each). Germline V CDR1 and CDR2: ENHRY, SYGVKD. The CDR3 extends over 18 amino acids. The CDR3 nucleotides are TGTGCCATCAGGGGAGGTGGCAGAGTGAACCTGGGACACAATGAGCGGTTCTTC. This gives the protein CAIRGGGRVNLGHNERFF.

This clonotype was observed a few times. The gene calls are TRBV29-1 and TRBJ2-3, with TRBD1 matching over 10 bases. The CDR3 sequence is 15 residues long. After removal of 5 bases from V and 1 base from J, the junction contained 6 bases not matched to a gene. Germline V lookup: CDR1 SQVTM, CDR2 ANQGSEA. The CDR3 here is CSVPPTGGGTDTQYF. The CDR3 DNA follows: TGCAGCGTTCCTCCGACAGGGGGCGGCACAGATACGCAGTATTTT.

The gene calls are TRBV20-1 and TRBJ2-7, with 12 bases matching TRBD2. This CDR3 contains 15 residues. CDR1 and CDR2 (germline): DFQATT, SNEGSKA (reference sequence). Losses at the gene ends were 1 base for V and 3 bases for J; bases not matched to a gene: 4. For the CDR3, the DNA is TGCAGTGCTAGAGGGGCGACTAGCGGGAGCTACGAGCAGTACTTC. Translated, it gives CSARGATSGSYEQYF.

The chain couples TRBV25-1 to TRBJ2-7; the D is unclear. CDR3 size: 13 residues. The germline CDR1 and CDR2 sequences are MGHDK and SYGVNS. Trimming cost V 4 bases and J 10 bases, with 17 bases left between them. The CDR3 region has the DNA TGTGCCAGCAGTGTCAGTAACCAAGAGGCCCAGTACTTC. It translates to CASSVSNQEAQYF.

This clonotype was detected only once. The chain joins TRBV10-3 to TRBJ2-1; TRBD2 agrees at 9 bases. The germline gives CDR1 ENHRY, CDR2 SYGVKD. The CDR3 extends over 18 amino acids. V lost 5 bases to trimming and J lost 0 bases; unmatched junction nucleotides: 11. CDR3 sequence reads: CAISPTSGSGSSYNEQFF. DNA of the CDR3: TGTGCCATCAGTCCGACTAGCGGCTCTGGTAGCTCCTACAATGAGCAGTTCTTC.

This clonotype showed up just a few times. CDR3 DNA: TGCAGCGTTGAAGCCCTAGGGGCGACCTACGAGCAGTACTTC. Translating gives CSVEALGATYEQYF. V is TRBV29-1 and J is TRBJ2-7, with a weak D call TRBD1 (5 bases). The CDR3 contains 14 residues. The ends were cut back, 1 base at V and 2 bases at J, with 12 bases in the middle. Germline-derived CDR1 and CDR2 are SQVTM and ANQGSEA.

This clonotype was seen only a few times. The genes are TRBV30 and TRBJ2-4, with a tentative D call TRBD2 (6 bases). With the DNA end fitting TRBJ2-7 better, the J assignment may be wrong. The germline V gene encodes CDR1 GTSNPN and CDR2 SVGIG (reference sequence). CDR3 length equals 13 residues. The CDR3 region is CAWSAGSGDEQYF. The CDR3 nucleotides are TGTGCCTGGAGTGCCGGGTCGGGGGACGAGCAGTACTTC.

This chain connects TRBV27 to TRBJ2-6; D gene uncertain. The CDR3 length is 15 residues. Germline CDR1 MNHEY, CDR2 SMNVEV (reference sequence). Trimming removed 6 bases from V and 2 bases from J, with 11 bases in between. CDR3 sequence reads: CASSLERPGANVLTF. The CDR3, as DNA: TGTGCCAGCAGCTTAGAGAGGCCTGGGGCCAACGTCCTGACTTTC.

This chain links TRBV7-6 with TRBJ2-5, with 9 bases aligning to TRBD2. The trim removed 3 bases at V and 6 bases at J, leaving 8 bases unmatched. CDR3 length: 15 residues. CDR1 is SGHVS and CDR2 is FNYEAQ in the germline V gene. The CDR3 sequence: CASSFLRTSEQTQYF. CDR3 sequence (DNA): TGTGCCAGCAGCTTCTTGAGGACTAGCGAACAGACCCAGTACTTC.

In regard to this clonotype: The conserved phenylalanine or tryptophan normally closing the CDR3 is absent here, so this likely arose from a read error. The V and J genes are TRBV29-1 and TRBJ1-1; no reliable D call. The length of the CDR3 is 12 residues. V lost 7 bases to trimming and J lost 1 base, with 10 bases between them. Germline V lookup: CDR1 SQVTM, CDR2 ANQGSEA. The CDR3 region has the DNA TGCAGCGCCGAGACTGAGAACACTGAAGCTTTCATT. Protein product: CSAETENTEAFI.

V gene TRBV5-1 combines with J gene TRBJ2-7; possibly TRBD1 for D (6 bases). V lost 4 bases and J 2 bases, leaving 19 bases between the germline ends. CDR3 length: 16 residues. Germline loops: CDR1 SGHRS, CDR2 YFSETQ. CDR3 in DNA: TGCGCCAGCAGCCCAGGCTTGACAGGAACTACCTACGAGCAGTACTTC. This encodes CASSPGLTGTTYEQYF.

The V gene is TRBV12-3 or TRBV12-4, the J gene TRBJ2-4; 10 bases are a match to TRBD2. The end of the DNA is better explained by TRBJ2-5, so the J call may be wrong. CDR3 length: 15 amino acids. The chain's CDR3 is CASRTGTSELETQYF. CDR3 nucleotides: TGTGCCAGCAGGACCGGGACTAGCGAATTAGAGACCCAGTACTTC.

The chain has TRBV10-3 and TRBJ1-1, with D maybe TRBD1 (6 bases). From germline, CDR1 is ENHRY and CDR2 SYGVKD. Trimming stripped 7 bases from V and 0 bases from J, with 15 bases between. The CDR3 covers 15 residues. This chain's CDR3 is CAITETGIMNTEAFF. In DNA, the CDR3 is TGTGCCATCACCGAGACAGGTATCATGAACACTGAAGCTTTCTTT.

This clonotype was seen more than once but under ten times. The rearrangement links TRBV2 to TRBJ1-2; D gene ambiguous. CDR3 size: 13 residues. The germline V and J ends were trimmed by 0 bases and 2 bases, with 4 bases remaining between them. Germline V gene data show CDR1 as SNHLY and CDR2 as FYNNEI. The CDR3 loop reads CASSEARNYGYTF. The CDR3 coding sequence is TGTGCCAGCAGTGAAGCGAGGAACTATGGCTACACCTTC. Complete variable domain (other parts from reference TRBV2 and TRBJ1-2): EPEVTQTPSHQVTQMGQEVILRCVPISNHLYFYWYRQILGQKVEFLVSFYNNEISEKSEIFDDQFSVERPDGSNFTLKIRSTKLEDSAMYFCASSEARNYGYTFGSGTRLTVV.